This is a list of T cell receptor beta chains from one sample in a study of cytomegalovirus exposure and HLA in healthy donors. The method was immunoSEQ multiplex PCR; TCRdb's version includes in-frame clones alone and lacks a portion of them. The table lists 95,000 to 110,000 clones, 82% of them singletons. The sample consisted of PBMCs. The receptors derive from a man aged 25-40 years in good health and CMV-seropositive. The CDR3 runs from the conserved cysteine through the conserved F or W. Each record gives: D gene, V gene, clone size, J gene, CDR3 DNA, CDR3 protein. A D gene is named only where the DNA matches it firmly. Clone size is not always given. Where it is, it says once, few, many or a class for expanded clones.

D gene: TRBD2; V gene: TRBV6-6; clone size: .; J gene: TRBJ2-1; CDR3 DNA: TGTGCCAGCAGTTACCAACTAGCGGGGGCCGGAGATGAGCAGTTCTTC; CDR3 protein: CASSYQLAGAGDEQFF
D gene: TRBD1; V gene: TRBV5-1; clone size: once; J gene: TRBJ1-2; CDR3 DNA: TGCGCCAGCAGCCCGGGGACAGGACTTTTATATGGCTACACCTTC; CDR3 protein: CASSPGTGLLYGYTF
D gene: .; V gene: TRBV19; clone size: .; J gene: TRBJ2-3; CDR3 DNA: TGTGCCAGTAGTAGGGGACTTAGCACAGATACGCAGTATTTT; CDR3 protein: CASSRGLSTDTQYF
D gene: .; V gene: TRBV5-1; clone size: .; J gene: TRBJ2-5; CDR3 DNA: TGCGCCAGCAGCTTGGTTCCGATGGACAGTCAAGAGACCCAGTACTTC; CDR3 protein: CASSLVPMDSQETQYF
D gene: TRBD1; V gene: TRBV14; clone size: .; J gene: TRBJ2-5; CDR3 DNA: TGTGCCAGCAGCAAGAGACAGGGGGCGGCCGAGACCCAGTACTTC; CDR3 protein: CASSKRQGAAETQYF
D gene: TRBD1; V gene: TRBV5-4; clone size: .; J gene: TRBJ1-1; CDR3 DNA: TGTGCCAGCAGCCCCCGACAGGGAGGCACTGAAGCTTTCTTT; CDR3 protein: CASSPRQGGTEAFF
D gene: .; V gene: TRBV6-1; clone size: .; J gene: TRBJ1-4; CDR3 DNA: TGTGCCAGCAGCGCAGGTTACAGGGAAAAACTGTTTTTT; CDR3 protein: CASSAGYREKLFF
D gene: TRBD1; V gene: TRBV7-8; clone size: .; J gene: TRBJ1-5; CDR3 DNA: TGTGCCAGCAGTCCCGGGACAGGGCTCAATCAGCCCCAGCATTTT; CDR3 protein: CASSPGTGLNQPQHF
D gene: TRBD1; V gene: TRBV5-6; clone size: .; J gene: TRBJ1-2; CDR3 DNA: TGTGCCAGCAGCCGGGGGGACAGGGGTTATGGCTACACCTTC; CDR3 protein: CASSRGDRGYGYTF
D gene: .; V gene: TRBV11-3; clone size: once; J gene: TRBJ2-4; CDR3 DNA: TGTGCCAGCAGCACAATGGGACACCCTTTGAGAAACATTCAGTACTTC; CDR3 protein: CASSTMGHPLRNIQYF
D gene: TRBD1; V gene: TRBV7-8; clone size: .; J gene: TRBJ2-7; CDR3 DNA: TGTGCCAGCAGCTTCCCGGGACAGACCACCTACGAGCAGTACTTC; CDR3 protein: CASSFPGQTTYEQYF
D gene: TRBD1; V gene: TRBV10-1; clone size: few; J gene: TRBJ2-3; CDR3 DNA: TGCGCCAGCAGTGAGTCCCGACAGGGAACAGATACGCAGTATTTT; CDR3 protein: CASSESRQGTDTQYF
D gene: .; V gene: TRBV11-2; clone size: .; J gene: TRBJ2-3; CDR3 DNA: TGTGCCAGCAGCTCCCAGGGGGACTTCACTCGAGCGGCGCAGTATTTT; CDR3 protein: CASSSQGDFTRAAQYF
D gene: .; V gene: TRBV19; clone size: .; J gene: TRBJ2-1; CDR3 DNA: TGTGCCAGTAGTATTGGAGCGGGTTCCTACAATGAGCAGTTCTTC; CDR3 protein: CASSIGAGSYNEQFF
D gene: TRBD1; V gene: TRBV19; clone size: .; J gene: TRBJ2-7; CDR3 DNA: TGTGCCAGTAGTAGGACAGGGGGCCCGGGTCGTGACGAGCAGTACTTC; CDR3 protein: CASSRTGGPGRDEQYF
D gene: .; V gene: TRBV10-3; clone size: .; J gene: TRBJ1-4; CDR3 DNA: TGTGCCATCAGTGAGACAGATGAAAAACTGTTTTTT; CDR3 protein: CAISETDEKLFF
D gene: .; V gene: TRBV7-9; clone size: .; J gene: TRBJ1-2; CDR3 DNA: TGTTCCAGCAGCTTAGGGCAGGGTGAATCTGGCTACACCTTC; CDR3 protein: CSSSLGQGESGYTF
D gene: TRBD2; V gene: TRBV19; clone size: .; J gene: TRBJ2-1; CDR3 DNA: TGTGCCAGTAGTGGGGTAGCGGGGGGTTACAATGAGCAGTTCTTC; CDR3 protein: CASSGVAGGYNEQFF
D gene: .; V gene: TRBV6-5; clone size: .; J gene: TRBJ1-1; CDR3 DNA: TGTGCCAGCAGTGAAGTAAGGGGATTGAAAGCTTTCTTT; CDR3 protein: CASSEVRGLKAFF
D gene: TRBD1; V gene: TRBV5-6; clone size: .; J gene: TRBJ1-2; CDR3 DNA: TGTGCCAGCAGCCCACCAACGACAGGGACGTATGGCTACACCTTC; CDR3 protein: CASSPPTTGTYGYTF
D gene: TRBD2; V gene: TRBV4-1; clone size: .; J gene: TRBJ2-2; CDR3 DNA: TGCGCCAGCAGCCAACCTTATTCGGGGGGGCCAACCGGGGAGCTGTTTTTT; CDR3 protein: CASSQPYSGGPTGELFF
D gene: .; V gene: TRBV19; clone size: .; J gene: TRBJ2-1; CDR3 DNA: TGTGCCAGTAGTATGAGGGAACGGCACAATGAGCAGTTCTTC; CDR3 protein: CASSMRERHNEQFF
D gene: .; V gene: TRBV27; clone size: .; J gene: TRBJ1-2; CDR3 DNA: TGTGCCAGCAGTTTATTAGGGGGGGGGAACTATGGCTACACCTTC; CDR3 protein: CASSLLGGGNYGYTF
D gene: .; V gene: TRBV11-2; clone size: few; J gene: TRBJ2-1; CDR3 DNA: TGTGCCAGCAGCCGGTACAATGAGCAGTTCTTC; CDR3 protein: CASSRYNEQFF
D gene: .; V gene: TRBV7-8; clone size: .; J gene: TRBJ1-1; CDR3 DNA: TGTGCCAGCAGCTTAGTAGCGGGATTTCAGAACACTGAAGCTTTCTTT; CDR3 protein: CASSLVAGFQNTEAFF
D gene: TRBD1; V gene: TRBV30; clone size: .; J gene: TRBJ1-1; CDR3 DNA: TGTGCCTGGAGTGTACGTGGGACAGGGCATTACACTGAAGCTTTCTTT; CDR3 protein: CAWSVRGTGHYTEAFF
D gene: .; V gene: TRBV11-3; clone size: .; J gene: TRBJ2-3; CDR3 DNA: TGTGCCAGCAGCTTAGATTTCGAGGAAGATACGCAGTATTTT; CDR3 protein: CASSLDFEEDTQYF
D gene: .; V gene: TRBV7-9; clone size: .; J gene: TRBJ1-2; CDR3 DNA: TGTGCCAGCAGCTTAGGACCCAGGGACTATGGCTACACCTTC; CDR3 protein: CASSLGPRDYGYTF
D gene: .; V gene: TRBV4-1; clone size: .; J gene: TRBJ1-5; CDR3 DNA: TGCGCCAGCAGCCAAGATGTTACTGGCAATCAGCCCCAGCATTTT; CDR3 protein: CASSQDVTGNQPQHF
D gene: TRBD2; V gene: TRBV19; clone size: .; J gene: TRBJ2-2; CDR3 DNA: TGTGCCAGTAGTCCGCCCTTAGCGGGGGGTCGGACCGGGGAGCTGTTTTTT; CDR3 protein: CASSPPLAGGRTGELFF
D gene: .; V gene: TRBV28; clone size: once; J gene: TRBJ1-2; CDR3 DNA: TGTGCCAGCAGCTACTCCCGACAGGCTGCTGACTATGGCTACACCTTC; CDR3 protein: CASSYSRQAADYGYTF
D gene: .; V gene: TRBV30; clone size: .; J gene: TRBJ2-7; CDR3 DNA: TGTGCCTGGAGTGTGGGAGCGGGCTACGAGCAGTACTTC; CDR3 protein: CAWSVGAGYEQYF
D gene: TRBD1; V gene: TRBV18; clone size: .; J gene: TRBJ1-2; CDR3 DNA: TGTGCCAGCTCACCGGGTGTTGGACAGGTTAATTCCTATGGCTACACCTTC; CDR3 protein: CASSPGVGQVNSYGYTF
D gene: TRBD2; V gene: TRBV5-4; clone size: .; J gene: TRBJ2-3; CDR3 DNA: TGTGCCAGCAGTTTGCCCAGCGGGGGGGCAGATACGCAGTATTTT; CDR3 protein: CASSLPSGGADTQYF
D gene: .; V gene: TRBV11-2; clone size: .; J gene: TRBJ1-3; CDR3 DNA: TGTGCCAGCAGCTTTTCGCGGGGGACTGGAAACACCATATATTTT; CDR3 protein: CASSFSRGTGNTIYF
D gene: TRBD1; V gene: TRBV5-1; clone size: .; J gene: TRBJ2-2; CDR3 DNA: TGCGCCAGCAGCCCACGCAGGACAGGGTGGACCGGGGAGCTGTTTTTT; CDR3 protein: CASSPRRTGWTGELFF
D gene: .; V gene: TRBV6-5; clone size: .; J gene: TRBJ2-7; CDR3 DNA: TGTGCCAGCAACCGCCTCTGGGGGGGCCGCTACGAGCAGTACTTC; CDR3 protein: CASNRLWGGRYEQYF
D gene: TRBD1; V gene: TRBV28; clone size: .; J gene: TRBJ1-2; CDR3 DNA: TGTGCCAGCAGTCTCCGGACAGGGCCTGGCTACACCTTC; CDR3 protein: CASSLRTGPGYTF
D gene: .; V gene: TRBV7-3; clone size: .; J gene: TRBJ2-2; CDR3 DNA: TGTGCCAGCAGCCGACGGGCGGGGTCCACCGGGGAGCTGTTTTTT; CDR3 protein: CASSRRAGSTGELFF
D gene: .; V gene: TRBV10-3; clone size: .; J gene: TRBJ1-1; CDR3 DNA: TGTGCCATCAGTGAGTCGCTTCCACCTCGTGAGACTGAAGCTTTCTTT; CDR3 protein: CAISESLPPRETEAFF
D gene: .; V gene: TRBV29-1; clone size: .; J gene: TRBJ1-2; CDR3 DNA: TGCAGCGTTGATGCGGATAACTATGGCTACACCTTC; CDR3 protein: CSVDADNYGYTF
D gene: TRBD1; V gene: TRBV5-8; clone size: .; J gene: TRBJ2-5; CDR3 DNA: TGTGCCAGCAGCTTCCGTCGGGACAGGGGATTACATGGCCAAGAGACCCAGTACTTC; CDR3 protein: CASSFRRDRGLHGQETQYF
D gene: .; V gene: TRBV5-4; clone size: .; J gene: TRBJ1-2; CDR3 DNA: TGTGCCAGCAGCACGCGACTCAACTATGGCTACACCTTC; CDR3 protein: CASSTRLNYGYTF
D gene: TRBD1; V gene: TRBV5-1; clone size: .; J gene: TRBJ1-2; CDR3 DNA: TGCGCCAGCAGCGCGCAGGGACAGGGGTCATACTTTGGCTACACCTTC; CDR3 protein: CASSAQGQGSYFGYTF
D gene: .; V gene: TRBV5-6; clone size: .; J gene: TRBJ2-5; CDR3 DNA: TGTGCCAGCAGCTTGCTAGCTTTCCAAGAGACCCAGTACTTC; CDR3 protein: CASSLLAFQETQYF
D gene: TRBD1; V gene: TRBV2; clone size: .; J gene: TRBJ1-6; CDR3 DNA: TGTGCCAGTCATATCGGGACAGGGAACTCACCCCTCCACTTT; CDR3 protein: CASHIGTGNSPLHF
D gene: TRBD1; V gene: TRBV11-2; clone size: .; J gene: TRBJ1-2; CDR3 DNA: TGTGCCAGCAGCTTAGAACAGGGGGGATCTGGCTACACCTTC; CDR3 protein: CASSLEQGGSGYTF
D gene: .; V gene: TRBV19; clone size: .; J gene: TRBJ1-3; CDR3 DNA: TGTGCCAGTAGTCCCGGACAGTACTCTGGAAACACCATATATTTT; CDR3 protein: CASSPGQYSGNTIYF
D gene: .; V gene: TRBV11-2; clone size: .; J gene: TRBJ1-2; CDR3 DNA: TGTGCCAGCAGCCCACAGGATATGATTTATGGAGGCTACACCTTC; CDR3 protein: CASSPQDMIYGGYTF
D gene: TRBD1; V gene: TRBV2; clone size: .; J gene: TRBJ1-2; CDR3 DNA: TGTGCCAGCAGTGATCCCCTCACAGGGGTCTATGGCTACACCTTC; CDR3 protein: CASSDPLTGVYGYTF
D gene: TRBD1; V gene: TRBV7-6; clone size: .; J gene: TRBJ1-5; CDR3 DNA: TGTGCCAGCAGCCCCTATCAGGGGGTAAATCAGCCCCAGCATTTT; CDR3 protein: CASSPYQGVNQPQHF